This T cell receptor beta chain was sequenced during a study of T cells and Merkel cell carcinoma outcomes. Comments on this clone: Its antigen remains unknown.

The table came from immunoSEQ multiplex PCR; TCRdb's copy has only in-frame clones and leaves some out. The sample lists 15,000 to 25,000 clones, almost 85% occurring once. Study conclusions and caveats: Reportedly, T-cell repertoire with density predicts Merkel cell carcinoma outcomes.

The material sequenced was tumor tissue from Merkel cell carcinoma. The TCR sequence derives from a human donor with Merkel cell carcinoma.

CDR3 in DNA: TGTGCCAGCAGCTTAGCGGATGCCTACGAGCAGTACTTC. Amino acid sequence: CASSLADAYEQYF. The gene calls are TRBV11-2 and TRBJ2-7; D ambiguous. This CDR3 spans 13 amino acids. V was pared by 1 base and J by 2 bases, with 6 bases between. Germline V gives CDR1 SGHAT, CDR2 FQNNGV.